This T cell receptor beta chain derives from a study of blood T cell repertoires in COVID-19. The V gene end was trimmed by 4 bases and the J gene end by 4 bases; junction bases not matched to a gene: 7. The CDR3 has 16 amino acids. Germline V lookup: CDR1 SGDLS, CDR2 YYNGEE. As handled by the study authors: Reference gene primer amplification yielded estimated nucleated cell counts. This table comes from immunoSEQ multiplex PCR, and its TCRdb copy is limited to in-frame clones, with some not included. V, J and clone size were drawn from that table, and D and trimming were deduced from the DNA. The table lists roughly 450,000 clones, 90% of them singletons. This clone was observed once.

The sample consisted of PBMCs or T cells enriched from blood (not recorded which). V gene TRBV9 combines with J gene TRBJ2-5; 13 nucleotides agree with TRBD2. The source is a man younger than 30 who had recovered from COVID-19. As DNA, the CDR3 is TGTGCCAGCAGCCCTCGGACTAGCGGGAGTCTAGAGACCCAGTACTTC. As protein: CASSPRTSGSLETQYF.